Below, 17 T cell receptor beta chains from the same sample are listed, as sequenced in a study of shared clonotypes between healthy human individuals. Assay: immunoSEQ multiplex PCR; the TCRdb copy retains only in-frame clones and omits some. The sample contains over a million clones, more than 75% of which appear only once. Sequencing was performed on memory CD4+ T cells from PBMCs. Subset of the sample: CD45RA-negative fraction. These receptors were obtained from a man aged 18 to 29 in good health. Some clones in this sample may be carry-over from other donors' samples.

This clone showed up just a few times. This chain's CDR3 is CASSTPGGYEQYF. In nucleotides, the CDR3 is TGTGCCAGCAGTACCCCAGGAGGATACGAGCAGTACTTC. The rearrangement links TRBV6-5 to TRBJ2-7, with D tentatively TRBD2 (5 bases). V was clipped by 5 bases and J by 4 bases, with 12 bases between them. Germline V gene lookup returns CDR1 MNHEY and CDR2 SVGAGI. CDR3 size: 13 residues.

V is TRBV28 and J is TRBJ1-4, with D possibly being TRBD1 (5 bases). The V end was cut by 3 bases, the J end by 7 bases, with 18 bases between. In germline, CDR1 is MDHEN, CDR2 SYDVKM. This CDR3 region has 16 residues. The CDR3 DNA reads as TGTGCCAGCAGTTTCATGGCCGGGACGATAGGTGAAAAACTGTTTTTT. Its translation is CASSFMAGTIGEKLFF.

The chain carries TRBV7-6 and TRBJ2-3; TRBD1 might be the D (6 bases). The CDR3 runs to 15 residues. Germline V gives CDR1 SGHVS, CDR2 FNYEAQ. Trimming removed 1 base at V and 6 bases at J, with 14 bases between. CDR3 protein: CASSLVWQGMDTQYF. DNA for the CDR3: TGTGCCAGCAGCTTAGTTTGGCAGGGGATGGATACGCAGTATTTT.

This sequence joins TRBV2 and TRBJ2-2; 9 nucleotides match TRBD2. This CDR3 has 14 residues. V was clipped by 8 bases and J by 7 bases; unmatched bases: 8. CDR1 is SNHLY, CDR2 FYNNEI, per germline. CDR3 coding DNA: TGTGCCAGCGGCCCAGCGGGGGGCTTCGGGGAGCTGTTTTTT. Its translation is CASGPAGGFGELFF.

This rearrangement joins TRBV5-4 to TRBJ2-7, with TRBD2 identical over 9 bases. Germline assignment: CDR1 SGHNT and CDR2 YYREEE (reference sequence). V gave up 0 bases and J gave up 3 bases; unmatched junction bases: 10. This CDR3 is 17 amino acids long. CDR3 amino acids: CASSLEGREGLGYEQYF. In nucleotides, the CDR3 is TGTGCCAGCAGCTTGGAGGGGCGGGAGGGCCTGGGCTACGAGCAGTACTTC.

This chain joins TRBV6-4 and TRBJ1-1; no firm D call. Germline V CDR1 and CDR2: MRHNA, SNTAGT. Trimming removed 0 bases at V and 6 bases at J, with 26 bases between. The CDR3 covers 19 residues. The CDR3 sequence is CASSDSEPVYRYERPEAFF. For the CDR3, the DNA is TGTGCCAGCAGTGACTCGGAGCCGGTATATCGGTATGAACGCCCTGAAGCTTTCTTT.

The chain employs TRBV5-1 and TRBJ1-3; no reliable D call. The germline V gene encodes CDR1 SGHRS and CDR2 YFSETQ. The CDR3 is 13 residues long. V lost 5 bases, J lost 5 bases, and 11 bases lay in between. CDR3 protein: CASRPSDRNTIYF. CDR3 bases: TGCGCCAGCAGACCTAGCGACAGAAACACCATATATTTT.

The chain recombines TRBV7-2 with TRBJ2-3; 12 positions match TRBD2. The V gene's germline CDR1 is SGHTA and CDR2 FQGNSA. This CDR3 has 15 residues. J lost 5 bases, V lost 2 bases, and 2 bases had no gene match. The CDR3 DNA follows: TGTGCCAGCAGCTTACAGGGACTAGCGGGAGATACGCAGTATTTT. The encoded protein is CASSLQGLAGDTQYF.

The V call is TRBV5-1, the J call TRBJ2-3, with 8 bases that match TRBD2. V lost 0 bases to trimming and J lost 2 bases; unmatched junction nucleotides: 17. This CDR3 contains 20 residues. Germline CDR1 SGHRS, CDR2 YFSETQ. The CDR3 coding sequence is TGCGCCAGCAGCTTGGAACCAGCGGGAGTTGACATCGGTGCCACAGATACGCAGTATTTT. This encodes CASSLEPAGVDIGATDTQYF.

V is TRBV9 and J is TRBJ1-3; D is undetermined. Germline values: CDR1 SGDLS, CDR2 YYNGEE. There are 15 residues in the CDR3. Trimming removed 0 bases at V and 6 bases at J, with 13 bases between. The CDR3 DNA follows: TGTGCCAGCAGCGTAGATAGGGCAGGAGAAAACACCATATATTTT. It specifies CASSVDRAGENTIYF.

This clone was counted a few times. The genes are TRBV27 and TRBJ2-1; perhaps TRBD2 as D (6 bases). Trimming removed 5 bases at V and 6 bases at J, with 14 bases between. Germline CDR1 and CDR2: MNHEY and SMNVEV (reference sequence). The CDR3 runs 14 residues. The CDR3 DNA reads TGTGCCAGCAGTGCGGGACCTTCTCTCAATGAGCAGTTCTTC. It yields the protein CASSAGPSLNEQFF.

The CDR3 loop reads CASSLGAGGDNEAFF. The CDR3 DNA is TGTGCCAGCAGCTTGGGAGCCGGAGGCGACAATGAAGCTTTCTTT. V and J are TRBV5-4 and TRBJ1-1; D remains ambiguous. CDR1 and CDR2 (germline): SGHNT, YYREEE (reference sequence). The CDR3 spans 15 residues. Trimming shortened V by 0 bases and J by 7 bases, and 16 bases separated the two germline ends.

CDR3 coding DNA: TGTGCCTGGAGTGCGGGACAGCCCGGAAACTATGGCTACACCTTC. This sequence encodes CAWSAGQPGNYGYTF. The rearrangement joins TRBV30 to TRBJ1-2; 7 nucleotides align to TRBD1. This CDR3 has 15 amino acids. Trimming removed 1 base from V and 2 bases from J; junction bases left unmatched: 7. Germline values: CDR1 GTSNPN, CDR2 SVGIG (reference sequence).

This clone was counted between two and nine times. Other DNA sequences in the same sample also yield this CDR3. The CDR3, as DNA: TGTGCCAGTAGTATGGACAGGGGGCGCGAGCAGTACTTC. Translated, it gives CASSMDRGREQYF. The chain employs TRBV19 and TRBJ2-7; 11 bases line up with TRBD1. The V gene's germline CDR1 is LNHDA and CDR2 SQIVND (reference sequence). The CDR3 spans 13 residues. The ends lost 3 bases at V and 6 bases at J; junction bases unmatched: 1.

The chain links TRBV5-6 to TRBJ1-1, with D possibly TRBD1 on 5 matching bases. The CDR3 runs to 19 residues. Trimming removed 0 bases at V and 1 base at J, with 22 bases between. The germline CDR1 and CDR2 sequences are SGHDT and YYEEEE. CDR3 loop: CASSLEASGVGRWNTEAFF. The DNA for the CDR3 is TGTGCCAGCAGCTTGGAGGCTTCGGGGGTAGGGCGATGGAACACTGAAGCTTTCTTT.

This clone was recorded a few times. V usage is TRBV28 and J usage is TRBJ2-3, with 10 bases fitting TRBD2. Trimming cost V 0 bases and J 4 bases; bases outside gene matches: 4. The germline V gene has CDR1 MDHEN and CDR2 SYDVKM. The length of the CDR3 is 16 residues. The CDR3 loop reads CASSLWSSGRPDTQYF. The CDR3 DNA is TGTGCCAGCAGTTTATGGTCTAGCGGGAGACCAGATACGCAGTATTTT.

This clone was picked up one time. The V gene is TRBV9, the J gene TRBJ1-2; D not resolved. The germline V gene has CDR1 SGDLS and CDR2 YYNGEE. This CDR3 is 15 amino acids long. V was trimmed by 0 bases and J by 1 base, leaving 10 bases between them. CDR3 in amino acids: CASSVAHNSNYGYTF. The CDR3 DNA is TGTGCCAGCAGCGTAGCCCATAATAGTAACTATGGCTACACCTTC.